The T cell receptor (beta chain) under discussion was sequenced for a study of chemoradiotherapy in HPV16-positive cancers. This clone has a single count. Profiled with immunoSEQ multiplex PCR; TCRdb holds only in-frame clones, not every one. The sample shows about 4,800 clones, around 79% of them seen only once. The germline V gene encodes CDR1 LGHNT and CDR2 FRNRAP. V trimming: 2 bases; J trimming: 13 bases; junction bases outside the gene matches: 7. The CDR3 length is 14 residues. Collection of the sample occurred from a patient who underwent chemoradiotherapy. The sequence came from a human donor with HPV-associated anogenital cancer. The chain couples TRBV12-5 to TRBJ2-2, with 10 positions matching TRBD1. In DNA, the CDR3 is TGTGCTAGTGGTTTGTCCGGGACAGGGGTCGGGCTGTTTTTT. Its protein product is CASGLSGTGVGLFF.